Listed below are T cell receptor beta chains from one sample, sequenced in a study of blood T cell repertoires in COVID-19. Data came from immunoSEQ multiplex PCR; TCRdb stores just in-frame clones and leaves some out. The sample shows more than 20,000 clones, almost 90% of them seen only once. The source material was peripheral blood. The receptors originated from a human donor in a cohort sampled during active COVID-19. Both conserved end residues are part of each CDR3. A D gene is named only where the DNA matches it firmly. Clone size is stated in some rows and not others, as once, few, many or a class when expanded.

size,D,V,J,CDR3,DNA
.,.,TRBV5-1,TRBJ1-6,CASSSGASGSPLHF,TGCGCCAGCAGCTCTGGGGCGTCCGGTTCACCCCTCCACTTT
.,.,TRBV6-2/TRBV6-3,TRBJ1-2,CASSLSANYGYTF,TGTGCCAGCAGTTTGTCAGCTAACTATGGCTACACCTTC
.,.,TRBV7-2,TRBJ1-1,CASSFHESPAEAFF,TGTGCCAGCAGCTTCCACGAATCTCCGGCTGAAGCTTTCTTT
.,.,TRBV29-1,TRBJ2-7,CSVEFRAEQYF,TGCAGCGTTGAGTTCAGGGCCGAGCAGTACTTC
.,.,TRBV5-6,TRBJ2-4,CASSLLGLKAKNIQYF,TGTGCCAGCAGCTTGCTGGGCCTTAAAGCCAAAAACATTCAGTACTTC
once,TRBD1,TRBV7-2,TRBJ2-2,CASSRTGVSGELFF,TGTGCCAGCAGCCGGACAGGGGTTTCCGGGGAGCTGTTTTTT
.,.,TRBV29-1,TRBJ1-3,CSVEEGAGGNTIYF,TGCAGCGTTGAAGAGGGGGCAGGAGGAAACACCATATATTTT
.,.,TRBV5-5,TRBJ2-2,CASSLAIWAALTGELFF,TGTGCCAGCAGCTTGGCCATCTGGGCAGCACTCACCGGGGAGCTGTTTTTT
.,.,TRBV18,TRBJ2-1,CASSPGTSYNEQFF,TGTGCCAGCTCACCAGGGACTTCGTACAATGAGCAGTTCTTC
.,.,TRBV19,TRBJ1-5,CASSPWAGTPWNQPQHF,TGTGCCAGTAGTCCATGGGCAGGCACGCCTTGGAATCAGCCCCAGCATTTT
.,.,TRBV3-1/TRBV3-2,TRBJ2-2,CASSPRGAGNTGELFF,TGTGCCAGCAGCCCTCGCGGAGCGGGGAACACCGGGGAGCTGTTTTTT
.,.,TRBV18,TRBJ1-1,CASSPVGNTEAFF,TGTGCCAGCTCACCCGTCGGGAACACTGAAGCTTTCTTT
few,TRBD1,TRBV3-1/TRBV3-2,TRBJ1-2,CASSHLQGDYGYTF,TGTGCCAGCAGCCACCTTCAGGGGGACTATGGCTACACCTTC
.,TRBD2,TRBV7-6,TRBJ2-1,CASSLEVAGGLYEQFF,TGTGCCAGCAGCTTAGAAGTAGCGGGAGGTCTGTATGAGCAGTTCTTC
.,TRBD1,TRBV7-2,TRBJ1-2,CASSSAGTGIYGYTF,TGTGCCAGCAGCTCGGCCGGGACAGGGATCTATGGCTACACCTTC
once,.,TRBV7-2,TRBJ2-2,CASSLRLAQNTGELFF,TGTGCCAGCAGCTTACGGCTAGCGCAGAACACCGGGGAGCTGTTTTTT
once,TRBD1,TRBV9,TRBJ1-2,CASSVATTGNYGYTF,TGTGCCAGCAGCGTAGCTACGACAGGGAACTATGGCTACACCTTC
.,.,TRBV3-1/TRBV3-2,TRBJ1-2,CASSQDKGGDYGYTF,TGTGCCAGCAGCCAAGATAAAGGGGGAGACTATGGCTACACCTTC
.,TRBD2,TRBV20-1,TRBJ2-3,CSASAGGPPDTQYF,TGCAGTGCTAGTGCGGGGGGGCCCCCAGATACGCAGTATTTT
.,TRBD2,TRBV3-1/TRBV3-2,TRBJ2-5,CASSRVPAGQETQYF,TGTGCCAGCAGCCGAGTCCCAGCGGGGCAAGAGACCCAGTACTTC